What follows are 10 T cell receptor beta chains derived from one specimen sequenced in a study of human thymus T cells. TCRdb keeps only in-frame clones here, not all; method: immunoSEQ multiplex PCR. The profile shows approximately 40,000 clones, 90% to 95% of them singletons. The sequenced sample was blood. The origin of the receptors is a boy less than two years old with a congenital heart defect but otherwise immunologically healthy.

The genes are TRBV27 and TRBJ1-1, with TRBD1 as a possible D gene (6 bases). Germline CDR1 reads MNHEY; CDR2 reads SMNVEV (reference sequence). The CDR3 is 18 amino acids. Trimming took off 6 bases at V and 5 bases at J, with 28 bases between the two ends. The CDR3: CASSPRLDRLPTRTEAFF. Written as DNA, the CDR3 is TGTGCCAGCAGCCCCAGATTAGACAGGCTACCGACGAGGACTGAAGCTTTCTTT.

The rearrangement links TRBV28 to TRBJ2-7; D is ambiguous. Germline V gives CDR1 MDHEN, CDR2 SYDVKM. The CDR3 is 14 residues long. The V gene lost 2 bases and the J gene lost 3 bases, with 11 bases spanning the gap. The CDR3 here is CASSLRQPGYEQYF. The CDR3 DNA sequence: TGTGCCAGCAGTTTAAGGCAACCTGGCTACGAGCAGTACTTC. The whole variable domain, filled in from reference TRBV28 and TRBJ2-7, reads DVKVTQSSRYLVKRTGEKVFLECVQDMDHENMFWYRQDPGLGLRLIYFSYDVKMKEKGDIPEGYSVSREKKERFSLILESASTNQTSMYLCASSLRQPGYEQYFGPGTRLTVT.

The chain links TRBV5-4 to TRBJ2-3; TRBD2 is a possible D gene (7 bases). The CDR3 sequence is 13 residues long. Looked up from germline, CDR1 is SGHNT and CDR2 is YYREEE (reference sequence). Trimming removed 10 bases at V and 0 bases at J, with 12 bases between. CDR3 residues: CASGGASTDTQYF. The CDR3 nucleotides read TGTGCCTCTGGGGGGGCCAGCACAGATACGCAGTATTTT.

In its sample, this clone was seen once. V gene TRBV6-6 combines with J gene TRBJ2-5; D possibly corresponds to TRBD2 (5 bases). Germline V lookup: CDR1 MNHNY, CDR2 SVGAGI (reference sequence). The CDR3 length is 13 residues. V was pared by 0 bases and J by 3 bases, with 5 bases between. The CDR3: CASSYSGEETQYF. In nucleotides, the CDR3 is TGTGCCAGCAGTTACTCCGGGGAAGAGACCCAGTACTTC.

This clone was observed a few times. Other nucleotide sequences from this sample produce the same CDR3. The CDR3 nucleotides read TGTGCCAGCAGCTTAGCGGGGGGTTACGAGCAGTACTTC. Protein product: CASSLAGGYEQYF. The rearrangement uses TRBV7-2 and TRBJ2-7; perhaps TRBD2 as D (6 bases). V lost 0 bases to trimming and J lost 4 bases, with 7 bases between them. The CDR3 loop spans 13 amino acids. Germline V CDR1 and CDR2: SGHTA, FQGNSA.

The chain links TRBV19 to TRBJ2-5; D is possibly TRBD1 (5 bases). The length of the CDR3 is 13 residues. Germline CDR1 LNHDA, CDR2 SQIVND (reference sequence). The V and J ends lost 2 bases and 1 base respectively, with 5 bases between them. The chain's CDR3 is CASSIRGQETQYF. The CDR3 DNA reads as TGTGCCAGTAGTATAAGGGGCCAAGAGACCCAGTACTTC.

The V call is TRBV28, the J call TRBJ2-5; D is uncertain. Germline V gene data show CDR1 as MDHEN and CDR2 as SYDVKM. The CDR3 has 14 residues. Trimming cost V 5 bases and J 5 bases, with 15 bases left between them. The CDR3 here is CASSPSPSRETQYF. The CDR3 bases are TGTGCCAGCAGTCCTTCTCCTTCCCGCGAGACCCAGTACTTC.

The chain has TRBV4-1 and TRBJ1-1; no firm D call. Looked up from germline, CDR1 is MGHRA and CDR2 is YSYEKL. Trimming took off 2 bases at V and 1 base at J, with 5 bases between the two ends. The CDR3 sequence is 13 residues long. The CDR3 region is CASSQRTNTEAFF. As DNA, the CDR3 is TGCGCCAGCAGCCAAAGAACGAACACTGAAGCTTTCTTT.

This rearrangement joins TRBV13 to TRBJ2-1; 8 positions agree with TRBD2. V shed 1 base and J 9 bases; nucleotides not matched to a gene: 2. The CDR3 spans 13 residues. Per the germline V gene, CDR1 is PRHDT and CDR2 is FYEKMQ (reference sequence). The CDR3 here is CASSLAGGLEQFF. The DNA for the CDR3 is TGTGCCAGCAGCTTAGCGGGGGGGCTTGAGCAGTTCTTC.

This rearrangement joins TRBV6-5 to TRBJ2-7; D is possibly TRBD1 (5 bases). Trimming removed 2 bases at V and 0 bases at J, with 11 bases between. Looked up from germline, CDR1 is MNHEY and CDR2 is SVGAGI. The CDR3 loop spans 15 amino acids. The CDR3 spells CASSYDSPTSYEQYF. The CDR3 DNA reads TGTGCCAGCAGTTACGACAGTCCTACCTCCTACGAGCAGTACTTC.